The 10 T cell receptor beta chains below were found in one sample sequenced in a study of shared clonotypes between healthy human individuals (dated by TCRdb to the early 2020s). The library was built by means of the immunoSEQ multiplex PCR assay. TCRdb mirrors the immuneACCESS table, restricted to in-frame sequences. Some clones are absent from its copies; in checked studies, under half trace to an unresolved V gene, and the reason for the others is unknown. The sample contains millions of clones, about 94% of them found a single time. 0.85% to 1.2% of the sample goes to the ten largest clones. CD8 naive samples were obtained by positive selection for CCR7 among CD45RO-negative cells, yielding a CD45RA+CCR7+ population from which TemRA cells were excluded. Sequencing used naive CD8+ T cells sorted from blood. The sample's cell subset or site label, decoded: CD45RA+CCR7+. These receptors all stem from a man aged 18 to 29 in good health.

The count of this clone is one. V gene TRBV16 combines with J gene TRBJ1-5; possibly TRBD1 for D (5 bases). Germline lookup yields CDR1 KGHSY and CDR2 FQNENV. The V and J ends lost 4 bases and 2 bases respectively, with 15 bases between them. CDR3 length equals 16 residues. CDR3 protein: CASSPGAEEGNQPQHF. CDR3 DNA: TGTGCCAGCAGCCCCGGGGCCGAGGAGGGCAATCAGCCCCAGCATTTT.

This clone was found once. J is TRBJ2-1 and V is TRBV28; possible D gene TRBD2, 7 bases. The CDR3 has 15 amino acids. V gave up 11 bases and J gave up 4 bases, with 21 bases separating them. From germline, CDR1 is MDHEN and CDR2 SYDVKM. The CDR3 loop is CASSMRGGEYNEQFF. The DNA of the CDR3 is TGTGCCTCTTCCATGAGGGGGGGCGAGTACAATGAGCAGTTCTTC.

This chain connects TRBV5-6 to TRBJ2-1, with 8 bases aligning to TRBD2. The germline V gene has CDR1 SGHDT and CDR2 YYEEEE. Unmatched junction bases numbered 9, after V lost 0 bases and J lost 7 bases. This CDR3 spans 16 amino acids. CDR3 DNA sequence: TGTGCCAGCAGCTTGGCGGGAGGGACCGATATAAATGAGCAGTTCTTC. It encodes CASSLAGGTDINEQFF. The full variable domain, completed using reference TRBV5-6 and TRBJ2-1, is DAGVTQSPTHLIKTRGQQVTLRCSPKSGHDTVSWYQQALGQGPQFIFQYYEEEERQRGNFPDRFSGHQFPNYSSELNVNALLLGDSALYLCASSLAGGTDINEQFFGPGTRLTVL.

This clone has a single count. The gene calls are TRBV28 and TRBJ1-4; D remains unclear. CDR1 MDHEN and CDR2 SYDVKM come from the germline V gene. V shed 6 bases and J shed 3 bases, with 5 bases lying between them. This CDR3 has 12 residues. The CDR3 DNA is TGTGCCAGCAGCCTCTCTAATGAAAAACTGTTTTTT. Translation gives CASSLSNEKLFF. Filled out from reference TRBV28 and TRBJ1-4, the complete variable domain reads DVKVTQSSRYLVKRTGEKVFLECVQDMDHENMFWYRQDPGLGLRLIYFSYDVKMKEKGDIPEGYSVSREKKERFSLILESASTNQTSMYLCASSLSNEKLFFGSGTQLSVL.

This chain uses TRBV4-1 with TRBJ2-3; D ambiguous. Germline V gene sequence: CDR1 MGHRA, CDR2 YSYEKL. There are 15 residues in the CDR3. The V gene lost 0 bases and the J gene lost 2 bases, with 9 bases spanning the gap. As DNA, the CDR3 is TGCGCCAGCAGCCAAGACTCAAGCTACACAGATACGCAGTATTTT. Translated, it gives CASSQDSSYTDTQYF.

V is TRBV9 and J is TRBJ1-4; 8 nucleotides agree with TRBD1. The germline V gene encodes CDR1 SGDLS and CDR2 YYNGEE. Trimming removed 0 bases from V and 3 bases from J; junction bases left unmatched: 7. The CDR3 is made up of 17 amino acids. CDR3 residues: CASSVEEDREANEKLFF. CDR3 nucleotide sequence: TGTGCCAGCAGCGTAGAGGAGGACAGGGAGGCTAATGAAAAACTGTTTTTT.

The chain uses TRBV5-6 and TRBJ1-1; a possible D gene is TRBD1 (6 bases). Trimming took 0 bases from V and 4 from J, leaving 16 bases between them. Germline V gene lookup returns CDR1 SGHDT and CDR2 YYEEEE. The CDR3 sequence is 16 residues long. The CDR3 spells CASSLDGGLTITEAFF. CDR3 bases: TGTGCCAGCAGCTTGGATGGGGGGCTCACGATCACTGAAGCTTTCTTT.

This clone has a handful of counts. Within the sample, other DNA sequences also encode this same CDR3. The chain links TRBV5-1 to TRBJ2-1; 8 nucleotides agree with TRBD1. The CDR3 covers 13 residues. The J segment lost 8 bases and the V segment lost 0 bases, leaving 1 base of the junction unmatched. The V gene's germline CDR1 is SGHRS and CDR2 YFSETQ. CDR3 sequence: CASSLGQGYEQFF. CDR3 coding DNA: TGCGCCAGCAGCTTGGGACAGGGGTATGAGCAGTTCTTC.

This chain connects TRBV4-1 to TRBJ2-7; 11 bases map to TRBD2. V was pared by 4 bases and J by 7 bases, with 9 bases of the junction left unmatched. CDR3 length equals 15 residues. Germline V gene data show CDR1 as MGHRA and CDR2 as YSYEKL. This chain's CDR3 is CASSLPGLAGFEQYF. The CDR3 DNA is TGCGCCAGCAGCCTCCCCGGACTAGCGGGCTTTGAGCAGTACTTC.

The chain joins TRBV29-1 to TRBJ2-3, with D maybe TRBD2 (7 bases). V shed 8 bases and J shed 4 bases, with 10 bases lying between them. Germline assignment: CDR1 SQVTM and CDR2 ANQGSEA. CDR3 size: 11 residues. CDR3 sequence (DNA): TGCAGCTCCGGGGGGCCAGATACGCAGTATTTT. It codes for CSSGGPDTQYF.